The 21 T cell receptor beta chains in this list originate from one sample, sequenced in a study of shared clonotypes between healthy human individuals. Sequenced by immunoSEQ multiplex PCR; TCRdb stores in-frame clones only, minus some. Here the sample spans around 450,000 clones, roughly 83% being singletons. The sample was PBMCs. These receptors were collected from a woman aged 40-49 years in good health. Some clones in this sample may be carry-over from other donors' samples.

This clone has ten or more counts. This sample also contains other DNA sequences that code for the same CDR3. The chain uses TRBV7-2 and TRBJ1-1; D is ambiguous. CDR3 length: 15 residues. CDR1 is SGHTA, CDR2 FQGNSA, per germline. V lost 5 bases to trimming and J lost 0 bases, with 13 bases between them. CDR3 protein: CASSALIQLNTEAFF. The DNA of the CDR3 is TGTGCCAGCAGCGCCCTAATCCAACTGAACACTGAAGCTTTCTTT.

This clone was observed once. J is TRBJ2-3 and V is TRBV5-1; 7 nucleotides agree with TRBD1. The CDR3 is made up of 16 amino acids. V trimming: 5 bases; J trimming: 3 bases; junction bases outside the gene matches: 12. In germline, CDR1 is SGHRS, CDR2 YFSETQ. The CDR3 bases are TGCGCCAGCAGACCAAGGACAGGACTTTGGACAGATACGCAGTATTTT. Protein sequence: CASRPRTGLWTDTQYF.

This clone was counted only a few times. The chain links TRBV28 to TRBJ2-1; 11 bases match TRBD2. This CDR3 spans 15 amino acids. The germline CDR1 and CDR2 sequences are MDHEN and SYDVKM. V lost 5 bases and J lost 8; bases outside the gene matches: 8. CDR3 in DNA: TGTGCCAGCAGTCCGTTAGCGGGAGGGCTCGATGAGCAGTTCTTC. This sequence encodes CASSPLAGGLDEQFF.

This clone has only one observation. The chain couples TRBV2 to TRBJ2-5; the D gene is possibly TRBD1 (5 bases). The V end was cut by 8 bases, the J end by 5 bases, with 12 bases between. The length of the CDR3 is 12 residues. The germline V gene encodes CDR1 SNHLY and CDR2 FYNNEI. This CDR3 reads CASGPGMETQYF. CDR3 bases: TGTGCCAGCGGGCCAGGGATGGAGACCCAGTACTTC.

The chain couples TRBV7-8 to TRBJ2-3; D might be TRBD2 (5 bases). The CDR3 sequence is 16 residues long. V lost 2 bases and J lost 2, with 14 bases in between. The germline V gene encodes CDR1 SGHVS and CDR2 FQNEAQ. The CDR3 DNA is TGTGCCAGCAGCTTAACGGGCGGGCAGGCCACAGATACGCAGTATTTT. It is translated as CASSLTGGQATDTQYF.

The chain employs TRBV29-1 and TRBJ2-5, with D perhaps TRBD1 or TRBD2 (6 bases each). This CDR3 spans 13 amino acids. Germline loops: CDR1 SQVTM, CDR2 ANQGSEA. Trimming took 7 bases from V and 1 from J, leaving 13 bases between them. CDR3 residues: CSGRGVPQETQYF. The CDR3 region has the DNA TGCAGCGGAAGGGGGGTTCCCCAAGAGACCCAGTACTTC.

This clone appeared once. As DNA, the CDR3 is TGTGCCAGCAGCTTGGAAAAACTAGCGGACTCCTACAATGAGCAGTTCTTC. Encoded protein: CASSLEKLADSYNEQFF. This chain connects TRBV5-4 to TRBJ2-1, with TRBD2 matching over 8 bases. This CDR3 spans 17 amino acids. Germline CDR1 SGHNT, CDR2 YYREEE (reference sequence). Trimming removed 0 bases from V and 0 bases from J; junction bases left unmatched: 5.

The chain joins TRBV10-3 to TRBJ1-2, with a weak D call TRBD1 (5 bases). CDR3 length equals 14 residues. Trimming left V 6 bases short and J 4 bases short, with 15 bases between. Germline CDR1 ENHRY, CDR2 SYGVKD. The DNA of the CDR3 is TGTGCCATCAGAGTGGACACTACCCTCTATGGCTACACCTTC. It codes for CAIRVDTTLYGYTF.

This clone was found once. V gene TRBV19 combines with J gene TRBJ1-3; D is perhaps TRBD1 (6 bases). The CDR3 contains 15 residues. V lost 8 bases and J 0 bases, leaving 14 bases between the germline ends. Germline V lookup: CDR1 LNHDA, CDR2 SQIVND (reference sequence). In DNA, the CDR3 is TGTGCCAGTTTATACAGGGAAGGCTCTGGAAACACCATATATTTT. It encodes CASLYREGSGNTIYF.

The CDR3 nucleotides read TGTGCCTGGAGTTCAGGGTCTGTAGCGGGAGTCCCCTACGAGCAGTACTTC. Its translation is CAWSSGSVAGVPYEQYF. The chain has TRBV30 and TRBJ2-7; the match to TRBD2 covers 9 bases. The length of the CDR3 is 17 residues. Germline CDR1 GTSNPN, CDR2 SVGIG (reference sequence). Trimming took 2 bases from V and 2 from J; bases not matched to a gene: 13.

To note about this clone: A read error is possible here, since a much larger clone lies one base away. CDR3 region: CAIGASNQPQHF. In DNA form, the CDR3 reads TGTGCCATCGGCGCTTCCAATCAGCCCCAGCATTTT. The rearrangement links TRBV10-3 to TRBJ1-5; D remains ambiguous. V lost 8 bases to trimming and J lost 3 bases, with 8 bases between them. Germline lookup yields CDR1 ENHRY and CDR2 SYGVKD. CDR3 size: 12 residues.

The chain links TRBV28 to TRBJ2-5, with D possibly being TRBD2 (7 bases). CDR1 is MDHEN and CDR2 is SYDVKM in the germline V gene. The CDR3 has 14 residues. Between the trimmed V and J ends, which lost 10 bases and 9 bases, there was a span of 24 bases. The CDR3: CATAWGGGGLAQYF. CDR3 nucleotide sequence: TGTGCCACCGCATGGGGGGGCGGCGGCCTGGCCCAGTACTTC. The full variable domain, in which reference TRBV28 and TRBJ2-5 provide the parts outside the CDR3, is DVKVTQSSRYLVKRTGEKVFLECVQDMDHENMFWYRQDPGLGLRLIYFSYDVKMKEKGDIPEGYSVSREKKERFSLILESASTNQTSMYLCATAWGGGGLAQYFGPGTRLLVL.

The genes are TRBV5-1 and TRBJ1-2; tentative D call: TRBD1 (6 bases). Trimming left V 0 bases short and J 5 bases short, with 14 bases between. Germline CDR1 is SGHRS and CDR2 is YFSETQ. The CDR3 extends over 15 amino acids. The CDR3 region has the DNA TGCGCCAGCAGCTTGGGTTCCGGGGGCGCGTATGGCTACACCTTC. It yields the protein CASSLGSGGAYGYTF. The entire variable domain, with the rest obtained from reference TRBV5-1 and TRBJ1-2, is as follows: KAGVTQTPRYLIKTRGQQVTLSCSPISGHRSVSWYQQTPGQGLQFLFEYFSETQRNKGNFPGRFSGRQFSNSRSEMNVSTLELGDSALYLCASSLGSGGAYGYTFGSGTRLTVV.

This clone has just one count. This chain joins TRBV5-5 and TRBJ2-7; 9 positions agree with TRBD2. J was trimmed by 1 base and V by 0 bases; bases with no gene match: 5. Germline V gene data show CDR1 as SGHKS and CDR2 as YYEKEE (reference sequence). CDR3 length equals 16 residues. The CDR3 loop reads CASSLGASGISYEQYF. The CDR3 DNA follows: TGTGCCAGCAGCTTGGGGGCTAGCGGGATTTCCTACGAGCAGTACTTC.

This rearrangement joins TRBV5-4 to TRBJ1-1; 7 positions match TRBD1. The CDR3 loop spans 14 amino acids. Looked up from germline, CDR1 is SGHNT and CDR2 is YYREEE (reference sequence). After removal of 1 base from V and 0 bases from J, the junction contained 0 bases not matched to a gene. The CDR3 region is CASSLQGVNTEAFF. In DNA, the CDR3 is TGTGCCAGCAGCTTGCAGGGGGTGAACACTGAAGCTTTCTTT. Variable domain in full (rest from reference TRBV5-4 and TRBJ1-1): ETGVTQSPTHLIKTRGQQVTLRCSSQSGHNTVSWYQQALGQGPQFIFQYYREEENGRGNFPPRFSGLQFPNYSSELNVNALELDDSALYLCASSLQGVNTEAFFGQGTRLTVV.

V is TRBV9 and J is TRBJ1-3; 8 bases map to TRBD1. Germline CDR1 and CDR2: SGDLS and YYNGEE. Unmatched junction bases numbered 7, after V lost 3 bases and J lost 2 bases. This CDR3 is 16 amino acids long. DNA of the CDR3: TGTGCCAGCAGCGCCGGACAGGGTTCAACTGGAAACACCATATATTTT. This codes for CASSAGQGSTGNTIYF.

This clone was seen more than once but under ten times. The V call is TRBV7-2, the J call TRBJ1-2, with D possibly matching TRBD1 (6 bases). There are 12 residues in the CDR3. The V gene lost 3 bases and the J gene lost 6 bases, with 8 bases spanning the gap. Germline V gene sequence: CDR1 SGHTA, CDR2 FQGNSA. Written as DNA, the CDR3 is TGTGCCAGCAGCTTCAGGGGAGATGGCTACACCTTC. This codes for CASSFRGDGYTF. Together with reference TRBV7-2 and TRBJ1-2, the CDR3 gives the full variable domain: GAGVSQSPSNKVTEKGKDVELRCDPISGHTALYWYRQSLGQGLEFLIYFQGNSAPDKSGLPSDRFSAERTGGSVSTLTIQRTQQEDSAVYLCASSFRGDGYTFGSGTRLTVV.

This sequence joins TRBV18 and TRBJ1-5, with 7 positions matching TRBD1. Germline values: CDR1 KGHSH, CDR2 LQKENI. V lost 3 bases and J lost 3; bases outside the gene matches: 5. The CDR3 has 15 amino acids. CDR3 loop: CASSPNRGNNQPQHF. CDR3 bases: TGTGCCAGCTCACCGAACAGGGGTAACAATCAGCCCCAGCATTTT.

This clone was seen only a few times. The genes are TRBV19 and TRBJ1-2; D is unresolved. The germline V and J ends were trimmed by 3 bases and 4 bases, with 9 bases remaining between them. The CDR3 has 13 residues. Germline-derived CDR1 and CDR2 are LNHDA and SQIVND (reference sequence). In nucleotides, the CDR3 is TGTGCCAGTAGTATTGCCCTGACCTATGGCTACACCTTC. Encoded protein: CASSIALTYGYTF. The full variable domain, with the rest looked up from reference TRBV19 and TRBJ1-2, is DGGITQSPKYLFRKEGQNVTLSCEQNLNHDAMYWYRQDPGQGLRLIYYSQIVNDFQKGDIAEGYSVSREKKESFPLTVTSAQKNPTAFYLCASSIALTYGYTFGSGTRLTVV.

J is TRBJ1-1 and V is TRBV5-4, with a possible D match to TRBD1 (5 bases). The ends were cut back, 0 bases at V and 7 bases at J, with 10 bases in the middle. The CDR3 consists of 13 residues. Germline V gives CDR1 SGHNT, CDR2 YYREEE (reference sequence). The CDR3 loop is CASSLARDGEAFF. For the CDR3, the DNA is TGTGCCAGCAGCTTGGCAAGGGACGGTGAAGCTTTCTTT.

This clone was detected a few times. The chain employs TRBV2 and TRBJ2-7; 13 bases fit TRBD2. The V and J ends lost 5 bases and 0 bases, in that order; junction bases with no gene match: 7. Germline CDR1 SNHLY, CDR2 FYNNEI. This CDR3 contains 17 residues. The CDR3: CASSRLAGGRSSYEQYF. The CDR3 DNA sequence: TGTGCCAGCAGTAGACTAGCGGGAGGCCGAAGCTCCTACGAGCAGTACTTC. The full variable domain, its missing parts supplied by reference TRBV2 and TRBJ2-7, is EPEVTQTPSHQVTQMGQEVILRCVPISNHLYFYWYRQILGQKVEFLVSFYNNEISEKSEIFDDQFSVERPDGSNFTLKIRSTKLEDSAMYFCASSRLAGGRSSYEQYFGPGTRLTVT.